This T cell receptor beta chain was identified in a study of chemoradiotherapy in HPV16-positive cancers. The wider study: Candidate HPV-specific T-cell clones and common TCR motifs came from functional assays in two HPV16-positive patients.

Using immunoSEQ multiplex PCR, the repertoire was profiled, and TCRdb retains in-frame clones only, with some absent. This table holds tens of thousands of clones, around 90% found once. Study results and caveats: Candidate HPV-specific clones and E7-related TCR motifs grew in tumor during treatment. Better recurrence-free survival went with HPV-responsive T-cell expansion in HPV16-positive patients.

Samples were taken several times over chemoradiotherapy. Trimming removed 0 bases at V and 5 bases at J, with 13 bases between. The length of the CDR3 is 15 residues. Germline V gene sequence: CDR1 SNHLY, CDR2 FYNNEI. This clone appeared once. Its antigen is unidentified. The V call is TRBV2, the J call TRBJ1-2; D gene unclear. The source was blood, collected from a patient who underwent chemoradiotherapy. The clonotype was recovered from a human donor with HPV-associated anogenital cancer. CDR3 region: CASSEAKVLLYGYTF. As DNA, the CDR3 is TGTGCCAGCAGTGAAGCGAAAGTACTATTATATGGCTACACCTTC. The variable domain in full, completed from reference TRBV2 and TRBJ1-2, reads EPEVTQTPSHQVTQMGQEVILRCVPISNHLYFYWYRQILGQKVEFLVSFYNNEISEKSEIFDDQFSVERPDGSNFTLKIRSTKLEDSAMYFCASSEAKVLLYGYTFGSGTRLTVV.